This TCR beta chain originates from a study of T cells of healthy individuals. This clonotype was observed many times. Germline V gene sequence: CDR1 DFQATT, CDR2 SNEGSKA (reference sequence). The CDR3 covers 15 residues. The V segment lost 6 bases and the J segment 0 bases; nucleotides outside the gene matches: 8. TCRdb processed the 5' RACE reads anew with MiXCR; each CDR3 protein has one entry. The data contain about 100,000 distinct CDR3 sequences, roughly a sixth of them singletons. The TCR was taken from a human donor in good health. This sequence joins TRBV20-1 and TRBJ2-5; TRBD2 matches 9 bases. The DNA of the CDR3 is TGCAGTGCCTCGAGGGCGGGGGGGAACCAAGAGACCCAGTACTTC. Encoded protein: CSASRAGGNQETQYF.